The 26 T cell receptor beta chains in this list originate from one sample, sequenced in a study of cytomegalovirus exposure and HLA in healthy donors. 60 Vbeta and 13 Jbeta primers were used in PCR. Produced via immunoSEQ multiplex PCR; TCRdb's table is partial and in-frame only. The data hold fewer than 200,000 clones, with less than 75% observed a single time. Sample: PBMCs. The receptors were sampled from a girl between 5 and 17 years old in good health and CMV-seronegative.

The chain is built from TRBV7-2 and TRBJ1-6; tentative D call: TRBD1 (5 bases). V lost 3 bases to trimming and J lost 1 base, with 10 bases between them. This CDR3 is 16 amino acids long. The germline V gene encodes CDR1 SGHTA and CDR2 FQGNSA. This chain's CDR3 is CASSLGGTSYNSPLHF. The DNA of the CDR3 is TGTGCCAGCAGCTTGGGGGGGACGTCCTATAATTCACCCCTCCACTTT.

The rearrangement joins TRBV6-1 to TRBJ1-1; weak D call: TRBD1 (5 bases). Per the germline V gene, CDR1 is MNHNS and CDR2 is SASEGT. The CDR3 runs to 12 residues. V dropped 7 bases and J dropped 4 bases, with 10 bases sitting between them. As DNA, the CDR3 is TGTGCCAGCACGTTGGGGGGCACTGAAGCTTTCTTT. Amino acids: CASTLGGTEAFF.

This clone was counted a few times. This chain joins TRBV7-9 and TRBJ1-5, with 7 bases aligning to TRBD1. Germline loops: CDR1 SEHNR, CDR2 FQNEAQ (reference sequence). The CDR3 runs to 13 residues. Unmatched junction bases numbered 2, after V lost 5 bases and J lost 4 bases. CDR3 sequence (DNA): TGTGCCAGCAGCCGGACAGGAAATCAGCCCCAGCATTTT. It yields the protein CASSRTGNQPQHF. Full variable domain (rest looked up from reference TRBV7-9 and TRBJ1-5): DTGVSQNPRHKITKRGQNVTFRCDPISEHNRLYWYRQTLGQGPEFLTYFQNEAQLEKSRLLSDRFSAERPKGSFSTLEIQRTEQGDSAMYLCASSRTGNQPQHFGDGTRLSIL.

The rearrangement links TRBV19 to TRBJ2-1; TRBD1 agrees at 7 bases. V lost 7 bases to trimming and J lost 5 bases; unmatched junction nucleotides: 8. The CDR3 is 14 amino acids. Per germline, CDR1 LNHDA and CDR2 SQIVND (reference sequence). The CDR3 here is CASIPSDRDNEQFF. The CDR3 nucleotides read TGTGCCAGTATCCCAAGCGACAGGGACAATGAGCAGTTCTTC.

This clone was found a few times. The gene calls are TRBV5-4 and TRBJ2-2; D is perhaps TRBD1 (6 bases). The germline V gene has CDR1 SGHNT and CDR2 YYREEE (reference sequence). V dropped 4 bases and J dropped 6 bases, with 13 bases sitting between them. This CDR3 spans 14 amino acids. The CDR3 protein is CASSPIQGPGELFF. DNA of the CDR3: TGTGCCAGCAGCCCGATACAGGGTCCCGGGGAGCTGTTTTTT. Full variable domain (outside the CDR3, taken from reference TRBV5-4 and TRBJ2-2): ETGVTQSPTHLIKTRGQQVTLRCSSQSGHNTVSWYQQALGQGPQFIFQYYREEENGRGNFPPRFSGLQFPNYSSELNVNALELDDSALYLCASSPIQGPGELFFGEGSRLTVL.

The rearrangement joins TRBV6-1 to TRBJ1-5; the D gene is possibly TRBD1 (6 bases). The V end lost 4 bases, the J end lost 1 base, and 17 bases lay between the germline ends. Germline CDR1 reads MNHNS; CDR2 reads SASEGT. The CDR3 covers 17 residues. The CDR3 is CASSAGTGLGSNQPQHF. The CDR3 coding sequence is TGTGCCAGCAGTGCCGGTACAGGGTTGGGCAGCAATCAGCCCCAGCATTTT.

This rearrangement joins TRBV19 to TRBJ1-4; 8 bases fit TRBD1. Germline V gene sequence: CDR1 LNHDA, CDR2 SQIVND (reference sequence). The CDR3 is 14 residues long. V trimming: 5 bases; J trimming: 5 bases; junction bases outside the gene matches: 4. The DNA for the CDR3 is TGTGCCAGTAGTCTACAGGGGGGGAATGAAAAACTGTTTTTT. Its translation is CASSLQGGNEKLFF.

The count of this clone is one. J is TRBJ1-1 and V is TRBV6-9; the D gene is possibly TRBD1 (6 bases). V was cut by 0 bases and J by 4 bases, with 15 bases left in between. CDR1 and CDR2 from the germline V gene are MNHGY and SVAAGI. The CDR3 is 16 amino acids. This CDR3 is CASSYSSPGAGTEAFF. CDR3 in DNA: TGTGCCAGCAGTTATTCTAGTCCAGGGGCGGGCACTGAAGCTTTCTTT.

The chain carries TRBV27 and TRBJ2-3, with D possibly TRBD1 on 6 matching bases. Deletions cut 7 bases from V and 2 bases from J, with 13 bases between. This CDR3 has 14 residues. In germline, CDR1 is MNHEY, CDR2 SMNVEV (reference sequence). This CDR3 is CASKLRDNTDTQYF. CDR3 in DNA: TGTGCCAGCAAGCTCCGGGACAACACAGATACGCAGTATTTT.

The chain couples TRBV6-5 to TRBJ1-1; no reliable D call. There are 14 residues in the CDR3. The V and J ends lost 8 bases and 1 base respectively, with 14 bases between them. Germline V lookup: CDR1 MNHEY, CDR2 SVGAGI. The CDR3 here is CASCGLRRNTEAFF. The CDR3 DNA is TGTGCCAGCTGCGGGTTGCGGAGGAACACTGAAGCTTTCTTT.

This clone was seen only once. The V call is TRBV18, the J call TRBJ2-1; tentative D call: TRBD2 (5 bases). Germline V gene lookup returns CDR1 KGHSH and CDR2 LQKENI. The CDR3 covers 14 residues. Trimming took off 3 bases at V and 9 bases at J, with 15 bases between the two ends. This CDR3 is CASSPAGGSGEQFF. CDR3 DNA sequence: TGTGCCAGCTCACCCGCCGGAGGCTCAGGTGAGCAGTTCTTC. Drawing the rest from reference TRBV18 and TRBJ2-1, the complete variable domain is NAGVMQNPRHLVRRRGQEARLRCSPMKGHSHVYWYRQLPEEGLKFMVYLQKENIIDESGMPKERFSAEFPKEGPSILRIQQVVRGDSAAYFCASSPAGGSGEQFFGPGTRLTVL.

The chain is built from TRBV10-3 and TRBJ2-3, with TRBD1 as a possible D gene (5 bases). The CDR3 contains 13 residues. Trimming removed 6 bases at V and 3 bases at J, with 10 bases between. Germline V gene data show CDR1 as ENHRY and CDR2 as SYGVKD. The chain's CDR3 is CAIRTAGTDTQYF. The CDR3, as DNA: TGTGCCATCAGGACAGCCGGAACAGATACGCAGTATTTT.

The chain combines TRBV29-1 with TRBJ2-4, with TRBD2 matching over 9 bases. CDR1 is SQVTM and CDR2 is ANQGSEA in the germline V gene. The CDR3 totals 13 residues. V shed 7 bases and J 8 bases; nucleotides not matched to a gene: 9. CDR3: CSAVGRGRDIQYF. CDR3 sequence (DNA): TGCAGCGCCGTGGGGCGCGGGAGGGACATTCAGTACTTC.

About this clone: Other DNA sequences in the sample encode the same CDR3. This chain uses TRBV6-1 with TRBJ1-1; 10 bases line up with TRBD1. This CDR3 is 14 amino acids long. With 4 bases clipped from V and 5 bases from J, the junction kept 4 bases outside the gene matches. CDR1 MNHNS and CDR2 SASEGT come from the germline V gene. This CDR3 reads CASSAGTGVTEAFF. The CDR3 bases are TGTGCCAGCAGTGCGGGGACAGGGGTAACTGAAGCTTTCTTT.

Only one count was recorded for this clone. The rearrangement uses TRBV6-5 and TRBJ2-1; no definite D call. Looked up from germline, CDR1 is MNHEY and CDR2 is SVGAGI. V was clipped by 5 bases and J by 1 base, with 12 bases between them. The CDR3 totals 15 residues. The CDR3 loop is CASSTILDSYNEQFF. The CDR3 coding sequence is TGTGCCAGCAGTACGATCCTAGATTCCTACAATGAGCAGTTCTTC.

For this clone: Distinct nucleotide sequences in the sample also encode this CDR3. The chain has TRBV27 and TRBJ2-7; 7 bases line up with TRBD1. With 0 bases clipped from V and 2 bases from J, the junction kept 1 base outside the gene matches. The V gene's germline CDR1 is MNHEY and CDR2 SMNVEV (reference sequence). The CDR3 length is 14 residues. CDR3 nucleotides: TGTGCCAGCAGTTTATCGACAGGGACCTACGAGCAGTACTTC. Translated, it gives CASSLSTGTYEQYF.

The chain is built from TRBV6-5 and TRBJ2-7; 7 bases line up with TRBD1. V shed 4 bases, J shed 0 bases, and the junction held 6 bases outside the gene matches. This CDR3 is 15 amino acids long. Germline assignment: CDR1 MNHEY and CDR2 SVGAGI. In nucleotides, the CDR3 is TGTGCCAGCAGTTCTACACAGGGGACCTCCTACGAGCAGTACTTC. Amino acids: CASSSTQGTSYEQYF.

V is TRBV7-9 and J is TRBJ2-3, with D hard to call. The CDR3 runs 13 residues. The ends were cut back, 1 base at V and 9 bases at J, with 11 bases in the middle. Germline V CDR1 and CDR2: SEHNR, FQNEAQ (reference sequence). The CDR3 protein is CASSLGLAPTQYF. CDR3 coding DNA: TGTGCCAGCAGCTTAGGACTTGCCCCGACGCAGTATTTT.

The chain carries TRBV11-2 and TRBJ1-5, with 7 bases lining up with TRBD1. In germline, CDR1 is SGHAT, CDR2 FQNNGV. Trimming took 5 bases from V and 0 from J; bases not matched to a gene: 13. The CDR3 is made up of 18 amino acids. CDR3 DNA: TGTGCCAGCAGCCCTTACCTACAGGGGCCCTATAGCAATCAGCCCCAGCATTTT. It translates to CASSPYLQGPYSNQPQHF.

This clone was detected only once. The chain recombines TRBV5-1 with TRBJ2-1, with 16 bases aligning to TRBD2. The germline V gene encodes CDR1 SGHRS and CDR2 YFSETQ. The V and J ends lost 3 bases and 10 bases, in that order; junction bases with no gene match: 7. The CDR3 contains 16 residues. CDR3 loop: CASSSGTSGGAGEQFF. The CDR3 nucleotides read TGCGCCAGCAGCTCCGGGACTAGCGGGGGGGCGGGGGAGCAGTTCTTC.

V and J are TRBV11-2 and TRBJ1-1, with D uncertain. Germline V gene data show CDR1 as SGHAT and CDR2 as FQNNGV. CDR3 size: 14 residues. V was shortened by 6 bases and J by 3 bases, with 14 bases between the two germline ends. The CDR3: CASRRGGRDTEAFF. The DNA for the CDR3 is TGTGCCAGCAGACGTGGCGGGCGGGACACTGAAGCTTTCTTT.

This clone was detected only a few times. The chain carries TRBV5-4 and TRBJ1-4; no definite D call. Germline V CDR1 and CDR2: SGHNT, YYREEE (reference sequence). V gave up 0 bases and J gave up 8 bases, with 8 bases separating them. The CDR3 is 13 residues long. In nucleotides, the CDR3 is TGTGCCAGCAGCTTGGGGGCAGCCGAAAAACTGTTTTTT. This sequence encodes CASSLGAAEKLFF.

This clone has a handful of counts. The chain uses TRBV6-1 and TRBJ1-5; perhaps TRBD1 as D (6 bases). CDR1 is MNHNS, CDR2 SASEGT, per germline. Between the trimmed V and J ends, which lost 3 bases and 3 bases, there was a span of 9 bases. This CDR3 is 14 amino acids long. CDR3 sequence: CASSDPGVNQPQHF. In DNA form, the CDR3 reads TGTGCCAGCAGTGATCCAGGGGTCAATCAGCCCCAGCATTTT.

This clone has just a few counts. The chain is built from TRBV6-1 and TRBJ1-1; 7 nucleotides agree with TRBD1. The CDR3 spans 14 residues. Losses at the gene ends were 8 bases for V and 1 base for J; bases not matched to a gene: 7. Germline assignment: CDR1 MNHNS and CDR2 SASEGT. The CDR3 region is CASSLRDRNTEAFF. CDR3 coding DNA: TGTGCCAGCTCTCTTCGGGACAGGAACACTGAAGCTTTCTTT.

The chain links TRBV14 to TRBJ2-2; 9 nucleotides align to TRBD1. This CDR3 contains 16 residues. Germline V CDR1 and CDR2: SGHDN, FVKESK. The CDR3 DNA is TGTGCTTCACAGGGGGCCTTTTCGGCGAGCACCGGGGAGCTGTTTTTT. Translation: CASQGAFSASTGELFF.

The chain employs TRBV29-1 and TRBJ1-1; TRBD1 might be the D (5 bases). V shed 0 bases and J shed 3 bases, with 8 bases lying between them. The CDR3 contains 13 residues. Looked up from germline, CDR1 is SQVTM and CDR2 is ANQGSEA. CDR3 nucleotides: TGCAGCGTTGAAGAGGGCAGGGACACTGAAGCTTTCTTT. Translated, it gives CSVEEGRDTEAFF. The full variable domain, in which reference TRBV29-1 and TRBJ1-1 provide the parts outside the CDR3, is SAVISQKPSRDICQRGTSLTIQCQVDSQVTMMFWYRQQPGQSLTLIATANQGSEATYESGFVIDKFPISRPNLTFSTLTVSNMSPEDSSIYLCSVEEGRDTEAFFGQGTRLTVV.